This T cell receptor beta chain emerged from a study of blood T cell repertoires in COVID-19. The authors' processing: Amplification from reference gene primers served as the basis for estimated nucleated cell counts. Sequencing was performed with immunoSEQ multiplex PCR; in TCRdb, only in-frame clones are kept and a portion is missing. The V and J calls and clone size are taken from that table; D and trimming were inferred from the DNA. The sample consists of 150,000 to 200,000 clones, over 85% of them appearing once. What was sequenced was peripheral blood. The TCR originated in a man between 60 and 75 years old with active or convalescent COVID-19.

CDR3 DNA: TGTGCCAGTAGTACCCGCTTGTCTCCACCGCGAGCTTTCTTT. This translates into CASSTRLSPPRAFF. This rearrangement joins TRBV19 to TRBJ1-1; D not certain. Per the germline V gene, CDR1 is LNHDA and CDR2 is SQIVND (reference sequence). Trimming pared 4 bases from V and 10 bases from J, leaving 19 bases between. The CDR3 is 14 amino acids.